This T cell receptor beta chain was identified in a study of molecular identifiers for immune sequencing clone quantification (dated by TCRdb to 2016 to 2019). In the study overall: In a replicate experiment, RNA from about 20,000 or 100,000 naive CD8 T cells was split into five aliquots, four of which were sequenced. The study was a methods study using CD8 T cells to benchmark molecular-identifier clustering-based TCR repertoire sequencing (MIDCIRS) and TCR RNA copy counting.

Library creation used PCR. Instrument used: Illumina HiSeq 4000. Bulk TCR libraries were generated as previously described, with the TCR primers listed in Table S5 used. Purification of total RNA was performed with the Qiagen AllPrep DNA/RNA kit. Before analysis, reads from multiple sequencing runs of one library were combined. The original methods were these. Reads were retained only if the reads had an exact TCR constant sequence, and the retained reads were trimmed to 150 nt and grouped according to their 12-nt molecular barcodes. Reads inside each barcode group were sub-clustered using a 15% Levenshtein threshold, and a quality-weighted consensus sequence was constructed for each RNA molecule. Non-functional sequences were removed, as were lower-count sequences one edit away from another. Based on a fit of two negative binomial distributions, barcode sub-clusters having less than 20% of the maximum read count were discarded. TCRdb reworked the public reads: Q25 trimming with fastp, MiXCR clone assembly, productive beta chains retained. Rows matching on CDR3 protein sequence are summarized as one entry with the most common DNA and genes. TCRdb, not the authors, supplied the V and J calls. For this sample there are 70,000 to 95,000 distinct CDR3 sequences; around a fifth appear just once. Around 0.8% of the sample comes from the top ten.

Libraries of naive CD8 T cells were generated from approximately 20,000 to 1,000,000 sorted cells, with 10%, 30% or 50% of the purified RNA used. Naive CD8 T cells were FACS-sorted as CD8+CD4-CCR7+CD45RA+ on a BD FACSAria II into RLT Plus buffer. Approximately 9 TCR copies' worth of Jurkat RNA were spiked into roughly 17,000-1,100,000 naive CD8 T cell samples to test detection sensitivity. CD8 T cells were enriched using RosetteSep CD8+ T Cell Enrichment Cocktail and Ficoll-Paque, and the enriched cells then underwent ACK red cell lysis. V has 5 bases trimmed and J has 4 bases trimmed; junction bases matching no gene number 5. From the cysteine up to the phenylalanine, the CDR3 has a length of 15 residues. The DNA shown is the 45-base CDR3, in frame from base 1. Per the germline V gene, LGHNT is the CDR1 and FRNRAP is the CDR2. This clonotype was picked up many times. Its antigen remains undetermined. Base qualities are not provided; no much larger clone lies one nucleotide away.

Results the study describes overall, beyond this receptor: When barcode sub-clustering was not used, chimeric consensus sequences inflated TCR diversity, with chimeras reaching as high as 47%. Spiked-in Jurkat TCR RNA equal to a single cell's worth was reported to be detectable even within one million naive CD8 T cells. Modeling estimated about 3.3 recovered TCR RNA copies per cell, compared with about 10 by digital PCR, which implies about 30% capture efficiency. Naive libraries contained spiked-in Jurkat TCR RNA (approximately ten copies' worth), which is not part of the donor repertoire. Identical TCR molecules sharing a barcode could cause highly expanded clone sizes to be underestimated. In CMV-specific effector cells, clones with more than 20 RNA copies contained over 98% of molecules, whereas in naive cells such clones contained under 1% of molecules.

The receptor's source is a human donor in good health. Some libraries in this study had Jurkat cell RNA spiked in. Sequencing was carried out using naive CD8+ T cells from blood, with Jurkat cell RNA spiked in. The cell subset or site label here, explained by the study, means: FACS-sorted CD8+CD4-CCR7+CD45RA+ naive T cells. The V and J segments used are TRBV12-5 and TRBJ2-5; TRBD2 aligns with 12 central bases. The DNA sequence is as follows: TGTGCTAGTGGTCCCGAGGGACTAGCGGGAGAGACCCAGTACTTC. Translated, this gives CASGPEGLAGETQYF.